Listed here are 10 T cell receptor beta chains from one sample, sequenced in a study of T cell repertoires in cytomegalovirus infection. Which antigens these TCRs recognize remains unknown. TCRdb re-derived calls from the reads in MiXCR, one entry per CDR3 protein. Of fewer than 65,000 distinct CDR3 sequences in the sample, around 18% were seen once. This specimen consisted of CD8+ T cells from cultured PBMCs, obtained from culture after CMV antigen stimulation. All receptors derive from a human donor in good health (CMV status not recorded). Some clones in this sample may be carry-over from other donors' samples.

V usage is TRBV2 and J usage is TRBJ2-7; 7 bases agree with TRBD1. The V and J ends lost 7 bases and 0 bases, in that order; junction bases with no gene match: 3. Germline CDR1 reads SNHLY; CDR2 reads FYNNEI. CDR3 size: 13 residues. The DNA for the CDR3 is TGTGCCAGCAAGGACAGGATCTCCTACGAGCAGTACTTC. Protein product: CASKDRISYEQYF. Together with reference TRBV2 and TRBJ2-7, the CDR3 gives the full variable domain: EPEVTQTPSHQVTQMGQEVILRCVPISNHLYFYWYRQILGQKVEFLVSFYNNEISEKSEIFDDQFSVERPDGSNFTLKIRSTKLEDSAMYFCASKDRISYEQYFGPGTRLTVT.

This chain uses TRBV7-8 with TRBJ1-3, with D perhaps TRBD1 (5 bases). Germline V lookup: CDR1 SGHVS, CDR2 FQNEAQ. V lost 5 bases to trimming and J lost 2 bases, with 13 bases between them. The CDR3 spans 15 residues. This CDR3 reads CASSSPGATGNTIYF. DNA of the CDR3: TGTGCCAGCAGCAGCCCTGGGGCGACTGGAAACACCATATATTTT.

There are a few counts of this clonotype. The gene calls are TRBV11-2 and TRBJ1-1; no clear D gene. Germline V gives CDR1 SGHAT, CDR2 FQNNGV. The CDR3 is 14 residues long. Trimming took 1 base from V and 1 from J, leaving 7 bases between them. CDR3 in amino acids: CASSLASRNTEAFF. In DNA, the CDR3 is TGTGCCAGCAGCTTAGCCAGCAGGAACACTGAAGCTTTCTTT. Complete variable domain (other parts from reference TRBV11-2 and TRBJ1-1): EAGVAQSPRYKIIEKRQSVAFWCNPISGHATLYWYQQILGQGPKLLIQFQNNGVVDDSQLPKDRFSAERLKGVDSTLKIQPAKLEDSAVYLCASSLASRNTEAFFGQGTRLTVV.

This chain joins TRBV11-2 and TRBJ2-7, with 11 bases that match TRBD2. Germline V gene sequence: CDR1 SGHAT, CDR2 FQNNGV. V shed 5 bases and J 4 bases; nucleotides not matched to a gene: 13. The length of the CDR3 is 17 residues. As DNA, the CDR3 is TGTGCCAGCAGCCTATTTCCCGGACTAGCGGGTAAATACGAGCAGTACTTC. Protein sequence: CASSLFPGLAGKYEQYF.

The genes are TRBV7-8 and TRBJ2-3; a weak D match, TRBD2 (6 bases). This CDR3 has 17 amino acids. The germline V gene has CDR1 SGHVS and CDR2 FQNEAQ. The ends were cut back, 4 bases at V and 2 bases at J, with 19 bases in the middle. The CDR3 here is CASSSLGPAGVTDTQYF. The CDR3 coding sequence is TGTGCCAGCAGCTCTCTCGGCCCAGCGGGTGTCACAGATACGCAGTATTTT.

This chain uses TRBV9 with TRBJ2-7, with 8 bases lining up with TRBD2. The CDR3 covers 15 residues. Germline V gives CDR1 SGDLS, CDR2 YYNGEE. Trimming cost V 4 bases and J 0 bases; bases outside gene matches: 6. In DNA form, the CDR3 reads TGTGCCAGCAGCACCAGCGGGAGCGACTCCTACGAGCAGTACTTC. Translating it yields CASSTSGSDSYEQYF.

V is TRBV7-9 and J is TRBJ2-5; D gene unclear. Germline V lookup: CDR1 SEHNR, CDR2 FQNEAQ (reference sequence). The CDR3 spans 16 residues. Trimming stripped 1 base from V and 0 bases from J, with 12 bases between. CDR3 in amino acids: CASSLGARPNQETQYF. Here the CDR3 DNA reads TGTGCCAGCAGCTTAGGGGCTCGCCCCAACCAAGAGACCCAGTACTTC.

The CDR3 reads CASGAGTSDTQYF. DNA for the CDR3: TGTGCCAGCGGAGCGGGGACTTCGGATACGCAGTATTTT. The chain uses TRBV6-5 and TRBJ2-3, with 7 bases matching TRBD2. This CDR3 has 13 amino acids. V shed 8 bases, J shed 6 bases, and the junction held 8 bases outside the gene matches. The germline gives CDR1 MNHEY, CDR2 SVGAGI.

In its sample, this clonotype is medium-sized (0.01 to 0.1%). The chain uses TRBV11-2 and TRBJ1-1; the match to TRBD1 covers 7 bases. The CDR3 has 14 residues. CDR1 SGHAT and CDR2 FQNNGV come from the germline V gene. V was pared by 1 base and J by 8 bases, with 7 bases of the junction left unmatched. The CDR3 is CASSLGQGLPEAFF. The DNA of the CDR3 is TGTGCCAGCAGCTTAGGACAGGGACTGCCGGAAGCTTTCTTT.

This clonotype has ten or more counts. This chain uses TRBV28 with TRBJ1-1; D is undetermined. The CDR3 covers 14 residues. V shed 3 bases and J shed 1 base, with 9 bases lying between them. CDR1 and CDR2 from the germline V gene are MDHEN and SYDVKM. The CDR3 DNA follows: TGTGCCAGCAGTTTTACCAGGTCGAACACTGAAGCTTTCTTT. Its protein is CASSFTRSNTEAFF.